This record covers a single T cell receptor (beta chain). The data stem from a study of blood T cell repertoires in COVID-19. Study in general: Researchers got acute and convalescent COVID-19 samples from the United States, Italy and Spain. PBMCs, B-cell-depleted T cells, or T cells provided the cDNA or gDNA that made up the material.

In the original analysis: Amplified reference gene primers provided the basis for estimating nucleated cell counts. Some clones are missing from TCRdb's copy, which holds only in-frame ones; the method was immunoSEQ multiplex PCR. Clonal size and the V and J genes are those of that table, whereas D and trimming came from the DNA. Found here are about 130,000 clones, over 75% of them singletons; the top ten hold about 7%. The CDR3 consists of 16 residues. Germline V gene data show CDR1 as SGHRS and CDR2 as YFSETQ. V shed 0 bases and J 1 base; nucleotides not matched to a gene: 0. V usage is TRBV5-1 and J usage is TRBJ2-5; TRBD2 aligns across 13 bases. The sequencing input was peripheral blood. The source is an elderly man with active or convalescent COVID-19. CDR3: CASSLGTSGGQETQYF. CDR3 sequence (DNA): TGCGCCAGCAGCTTGGGGACTAGCGGGGGCCAAGAGACCCAGTACTTC.